This T cell receptor beta chain emerged from a study of molecular identifiers for immune sequencing clone quantification. In the study overall: Naive CD8 RNA (about 20,000 or 100,000 cells) was divided into five aliquots, with four sequenced.

This CDR3 spans 16 amino acids. Per germline, CDR1 LGHNA and CDR2 YSLEER. V lost 2 bases and J 0 bases, leaving 11 bases between the germline ends. TCRdb itself ran the PCR reads through MiXCR, one entry per CDR3 protein. The sample records about 640,000 distinct CDR3 sequences, about 20% being singletons. This receptor was obtained from a human donor in good health. Some libraries in this study had Jurkat cell RNA spiked in. Material: naive CD8+ T cells from blood, with Jurkat cell RNA spiked in. Specified subset: FACS-sorted CD8+CD4-CCR7+CD45RA+ naive T cells. The chain uses TRBV4-3 and TRBJ2-1; no reliable D call. CDR3 in DNA: TGCGCCAGCAGCCAATCCGTAGCTAGCTCCTACAATGAGCAGTTCTTC. Translating gives CASSQSVASSYNEQFF.